A single sample gave rise to the 23 T cell receptor beta chains below, sequenced in a study of blood T cells in healthy people across ages. With a J-beta primer mix and a sample-barcoded 5' primer, a second PCR ran 7 to 11 cycles. Each CDR3 protein gets one entry after TCRdb re-called the 5' RACE reads with MiXCR. The sample lists about 1.8 million distinct CDR3 sequences; 40% to 55% were seen once. Sequencing was carried out using blood. The receptors originated from a middle-aged woman in good health.

This clonotype was observed once. This rearrangement joins TRBV13 to TRBJ1-1; D unclear. The CDR3 covers 14 residues. V lost 0 bases, J lost 11 bases, and 16 bases lay in between. The germline CDR1 and CDR2 sequences are PRHDT and FYEKMQ (reference sequence). This CDR3 reads CASSLGTDALSAFF. CDR3 coding DNA: TGTGCCAGCAGCTTAGGGACGGACGCCCTCTCCGCTTTCTTT.

In its sample, this clonotype was seen a few times. The chain uses TRBV6-5 and TRBJ1-2; a possible D gene is TRBD1 (6 bases). The CDR3 extends over 12 amino acids. V dropped 6 bases and J dropped 8 bases, with 13 bases sitting between them. The germline CDR1 and CDR2 sequences are MNHEY and SVGAGI. CDR3 protein: CASSDRSFGYTF. As DNA, the CDR3 is TGTGCCAGCAGCGACAGGTCTTTCGGCTACACCTTC.

This chain joins TRBV20-1 and TRBJ2-1, with unresolved D. V was cut by 4 bases and J by 13 bases, with 23 bases left in between. Germline V gene data show CDR1 as DFQATT and CDR2 as SNEGSKA (reference sequence). The CDR3 runs to 14 residues. The DNA for the CDR3 is TGCAGTGCTAACTGGGCCGTTTTACGCGAGACCCAGTTCTTC. Translation: CSANWAVLRETQFF.

This clonotype was picked up a small number of times. V and J are TRBV3-1 and TRBJ2-1; no clear D. Germline CDR1 LGHDT, CDR2 YNNKEL (reference sequence). The CDR3 is 16 residues long. Trimming removed 1 base from V and 2 bases from J, with 12 bases in between. In DNA, the CDR3 is TGTGCCAGCAGCCAAGTGAAACTCTCCCCCTACAATGAGCAGTTCTTC. Translation: CASSQVKLSPYNEQFF.

This clonotype was counted between two and nine times. The chain combines TRBV6-4 with TRBJ2-3; D is undetermined. V shed 2 bases and J shed 2 bases, with 5 bases lying between them. Germline V gene data show CDR1 as MRHNA and CDR2 as SNTAGT. The CDR3 sequence is 13 residues long. In DNA, the CDR3 is TGTGCCAGCAGTGACGAGGTCACAGATACGCAGTATTTT. It specifies CASSDEVTDTQYF.

The rearrangement joins TRBV13 to TRBJ2-7; D assignment may be TRBD1 or TRBD2 (5 bases each). CDR1 and CDR2 (germline): PRHDT, FYEKMQ (reference sequence). V dropped 4 bases and J dropped 1 base, with 17 bases sitting between them. The length of the CDR3 is 16 residues. This CDR3 reads CASSSGTGPFSYEQYF. CDR3 bases: TGTGCCAGCAGCTCTGGGACCGGGCCCTTTTCCTACGAGCAGTACTTC.

The genes are TRBV5-5 and TRBJ2-5; TRBD2 might be the D (6 bases). CDR3 length: 14 amino acids. Germline values: CDR1 SGHKS, CDR2 YYEKEE (reference sequence). The ends were cut back, 4 bases at V and 5 bases at J, with 15 bases in the middle. The CDR3 region is CASSSSSGRETQYF. The CDR3 nucleotides read TGTGCCAGCAGCAGTTCCTCGGGGAGGGAGACCCAGTACTTC. The full variable domain, completed using reference TRBV5-5 and TRBJ2-5, is DAGVTQSPTHLIKTRGQQVTLRCSPISGHKSVSWYQQVLGQGPQFIFQYYEKEERGRGNFPDRFSARQFPNYSSELNVNALLLGDSALYLCASSSSSGRETQYFGPGTRLLVL.

The rearrangement joins TRBV5-1 to TRBJ2-3; 11 positions agree with TRBD2. The germline gives CDR1 SGHRS, CDR2 YFSETQ. CDR3 length: 14 residues. V gave up 5 bases and J gave up 4 bases; unmatched junction bases: 3. Written as DNA, the CDR3 is TGCGCCAGCAGTAGCGGGGGGGCCTCAGATACGCAGTATTTT. Protein sequence: CASSSGGASDTQYF.

This chain links TRBV28 with TRBJ2-7; D is possibly TRBD1 (5 bases). From germline, CDR1 is MDHEN and CDR2 SYDVKM. The CDR3 length is 15 residues. V shed 2 bases and J shed 5 bases, with 16 bases lying between them. The CDR3 region has the DNA TGTGCCAGCAGTTTACAGGGTAGGGTTCGTAACGAGCAGTACTTC. It specifies CASSLQGRVRNEQYF.

CDR3 DNA: TGTGCCAGCAGCCAAGAAATCGACGGGGTAACAGATACGCAGTATTTT. Encoded protein: CASSQEIDGVTDTQYF. The gene calls are TRBV4-2 and TRBJ2-3; TRBD2 might be the D (5 bases). Germline V lookup: CDR1 LGHNA, CDR2 YNFKEQ. V lost 0 bases and J lost 3, with 13 bases in between. The CDR3 runs to 16 residues.

This clonotype was detected only a few times. The CDR3, as DNA: TGCAGCACGAATGGAGGGGATACGCAGTATTTT. Protein: CSTNGGDTQYF. The chain links TRBV29-1 to TRBJ2-3, with D tentatively TRBD2 (6 bases). Germline CDR1 and CDR2: SQVTM and ANQGSEA. Trimming took 8 bases from V and 6 from J, leaving 12 bases between them. The length of the CDR3 is 11 residues.

This clonotype was seen just once. CDR3 residues: CASSLVVQVSTDTQYF. CDR3 bases: TGTGCCAGCAGCTTAGTTGTCCAAGTGAGCACAGATACGCAGTATTTT. The chain couples TRBV11-2 to TRBJ2-3; D call uncertain. CDR3 length: 16 amino acids. Germline lookup yields CDR1 SGHAT and CDR2 FQNNGV. The ends were cut back, 1 base at V and 0 bases at J, with 11 bases in the middle.

This chain links TRBV14 with TRBJ1-1; a possible D gene is TRBD1 (6 bases). The CDR3 totals 13 residues. CDR1 and CDR2 from the germline V gene are SGHDN and FVKESK. The V and J ends lost 4 bases and 9 bases respectively, with 15 bases between them. CDR3 protein: CASSRLGQGKAFF. CDR3 bases: TGTGCCAGCAGCCGACTGGGACAAGGGAAAGCTTTCTTT. Together with reference TRBV14 and TRBJ1-1, the CDR3 gives the full variable domain: EAGVTQFPSHSVIEKGQTVTLRCDPISGHDNLYWYRRVMGKEIKFLLHFVKESKQDESGMPNNRFLAERTGGTYSTLKVQPAELEDSGVYFCASSRLGQGKAFFGQGTRLTVV.

This chain connects TRBV11-2 to TRBJ2-3, with 11 bases aligning to TRBD1. The trim removed 4 bases at V and 0 bases at J, leaving 9 bases unmatched. This CDR3 comprises 18 residues. The V gene's germline CDR1 is SGHAT and CDR2 FQNNGV. For the CDR3, the DNA is TGTGCCAGCAGCTCCGGGACAGGGGGAACTGTGAGCACAGATACGCAGTATTTT. Its translation: CASSSGTGGTVSTDTQYF.

A note on this clonotype: One junction end disagrees with the germline gene, perhaps due to a read error. This rearrangement joins TRBV5-4 to TRBJ2-1; D is unresolved. This CDR3 is built from 13 residues. Per the germline V gene, CDR1 is SGHNT and CDR2 is YYREEE (reference sequence). The CDR3 protein is CASGLVADDEQFF. In DNA, the CDR3 is TGTGCCAGCGGCTTGGTGGCCGACGATGAGCAGTTCTTC. Using reference TRBV5-4 and TRBJ2-1 for the parts outside the CDR3, the full variable domain is ETGVTQSPTHLIKTRGQQVTLRCSSQSGHNTVSWYQQALGQGPQFIFQYYREEENGRGNFPPRFSGLQFPNYSSELNVNALELDDSALYLCASGLVADDEQFFGPGTRLTVL.

V gene TRBV20-1 combines with J gene TRBJ2-4, with D tentatively TRBD1 or TRBD2 (7 bases each). CDR1 and CDR2 (germline): DFQATT, SNEGSKA (reference sequence). Trimming removed 5 bases from V and 13 bases from J, with 27 bases in between. The CDR3 is 15 residues long. The CDR3 coding sequence is TGCAGTGCTCGCCATGGATTTGACAGGGAGGGAAAGCAGTACTTC. Translation: CSARHGFDREGKQYF.

The genes are TRBV7-2 and TRBJ2-5, with D maybe TRBD1 (5 bases). Trimming cost V 1 base and J 5 bases, with 11 bases left between them. This CDR3 has 14 residues. The germline CDR1 and CDR2 sequences are SGHTA and FQGNSA. DNA for the CDR3: TGTGCCAGCAGCTTAGGCGGCTACAGGGAGACCCAGTACTTC. It specifies CASSLGGYRETQYF.

V gene TRBV11-1 combines with J gene TRBJ2-1; 8 nucleotides agree with TRBD2. V gave up 5 bases and J gave up 6 bases; unmatched junction bases: 6. This CDR3 is built from 14 residues. Germline V gene data show CDR1 as SGHAT and CDR2 as FQDESV (reference sequence). The CDR3 DNA reads as TGTGCCAGCAGCGCAAGACTAGCGACCAATGAGCAGTTCTTC. Its translation: CASSARLATNEQFF. The full variable domain, in which reference TRBV11-1 and TRBJ2-1 provide the parts outside the CDR3, is EAEVAQSPRYKITEKSQAVAFWCDPISGHATLYWYRQILGQGPELLVQFQDESVVDDSQLPKDRFSAERLKGVDSTLKIQPAELGDSAMYLCASSARLATNEQFFGPGTRLTVL.

This clonotype has a handful of counts. This rearrangement joins TRBV25-1 to TRBJ1-2; 7 bases fit TRBD1. The CDR3 length is 13 residues. CDR1 and CDR2 from the germline V gene are MGHDK and SYGVNS. J was trimmed by 7 bases and V by 2 bases; bases with no gene match: 4. The chain's CDR3 is CASSEGNRGGYTF. The CDR3 DNA is TGTGCCAGCAGTGAAGGGAACAGGGGTGGCTACACCTTC.

This clonotype was seen a few times. V and J are TRBV20-1 and TRBJ2-1, with TRBD2 matching 9 bases. The CDR3 length is 13 residues. J gave up 8 bases and V 7 bases, and 9 bases lay outside the gene matches. Per germline, CDR1 DFQATT and CDR2 SNEGSKA (reference sequence). The CDR3 loop is CSGQRGAGDEQFF. In DNA, the CDR3 is TGCAGTGGCCAGCGGGGGGCGGGAGATGAGCAGTTCTTC.

The chain uses TRBV5-1 and TRBJ2-7; 7 bases are a match to TRBD1. The V and J ends lost 0 bases and 2 bases, in that order; junction bases with no gene match: 5. CDR3 length equals 15 residues. In germline, CDR1 is SGHRS, CDR2 YFSETQ. The CDR3 sequence: CASSLEKGATYEQYF. For the CDR3, the DNA is TGCGCCAGCAGCTTGGAAAAGGGGGCGACCTACGAGCAGTACTTC.

At least ten counts were recorded for this clonotype. This chain links TRBV5-1 with TRBJ2-6; D is perhaps TRBD2 (6 bases). The CDR3 consists of 16 residues. In germline, CDR1 is SGHRS, CDR2 YFSETQ. V lost 1 base and J 13 bases, leaving 21 bases between the germline ends. This CDR3 reads CASSLSTGVPVKVLTF. For the CDR3, the DNA is TGCGCCAGCAGCTTGTCCACGGGAGTTCCCGTAAAGGTCCTGACTTTC.

This clonotype occurred a few times. J is TRBJ2-5 and V is TRBV27; no reliable D call. The length of the CDR3 is 14 residues. The germline V and J ends were trimmed by 5 bases and 2 bases, with 12 bases remaining between them. The V gene's germline CDR1 is MNHEY and CDR2 SMNVEV (reference sequence). CDR3 protein: CASSTRATQETQYF. CDR3 DNA: TGTGCCAGCAGTACAAGGGCTACTCAAGAGACCCAGTACTTC.